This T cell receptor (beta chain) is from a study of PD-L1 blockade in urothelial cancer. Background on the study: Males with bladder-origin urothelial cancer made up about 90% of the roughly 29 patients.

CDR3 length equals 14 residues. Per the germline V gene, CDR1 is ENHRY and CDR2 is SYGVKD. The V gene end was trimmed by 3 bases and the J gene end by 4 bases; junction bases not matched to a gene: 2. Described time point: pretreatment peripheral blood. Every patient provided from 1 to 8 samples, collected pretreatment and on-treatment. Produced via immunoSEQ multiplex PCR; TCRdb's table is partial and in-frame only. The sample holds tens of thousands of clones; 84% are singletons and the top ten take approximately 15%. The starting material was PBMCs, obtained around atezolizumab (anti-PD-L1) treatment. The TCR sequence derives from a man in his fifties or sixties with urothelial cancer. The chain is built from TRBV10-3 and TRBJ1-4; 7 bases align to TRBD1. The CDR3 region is CAISEDRDNEKLFF. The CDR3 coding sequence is TGTGCCATCAGTGAAGACAGGGATAATGAAAAACTGTTTTTT.